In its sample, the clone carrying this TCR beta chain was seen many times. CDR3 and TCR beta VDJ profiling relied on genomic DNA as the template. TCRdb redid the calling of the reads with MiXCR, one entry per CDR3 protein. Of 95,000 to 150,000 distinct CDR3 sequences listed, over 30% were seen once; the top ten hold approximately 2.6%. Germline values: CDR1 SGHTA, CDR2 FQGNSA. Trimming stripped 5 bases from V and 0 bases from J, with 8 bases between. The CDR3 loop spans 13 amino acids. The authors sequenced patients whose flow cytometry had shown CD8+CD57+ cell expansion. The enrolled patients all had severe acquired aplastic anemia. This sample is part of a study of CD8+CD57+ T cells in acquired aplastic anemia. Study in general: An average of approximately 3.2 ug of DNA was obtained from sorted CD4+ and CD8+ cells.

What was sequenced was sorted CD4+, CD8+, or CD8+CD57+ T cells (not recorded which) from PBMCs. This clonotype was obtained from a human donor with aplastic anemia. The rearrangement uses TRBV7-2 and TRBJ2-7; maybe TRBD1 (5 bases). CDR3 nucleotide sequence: TGTACCAGCAGCAGCAGGGCCTCCTACGAGCAGTACTTC. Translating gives CTSSSRASYEQYF.